This T cell receptor (beta chain) originates from a study of blood T cell repertoires in COVID-19. Study context: T cells, B-cell-depleted T cells, or PBMCs supplied cDNA or gDNA.

Trimming removed 6 bases at V and 5 bases at J, with 7 bases between. Germline V CDR1 and CDR2: MNHEY, SMNVEV (reference sequence). This CDR3 contains 12 residues. Seattle's cohort entered during active infection and was followed longitudinally. Per the study methods: Nucleated cell number was recorded as an estimate derived from reference gene primer amplification. This table comes from immunoSEQ multiplex PCR, and its TCRdb copy is limited to in-frame clones, with some not included. The V and J calls and clone size come from that table; D and trimming were worked out from the DNA. The data hold fewer than 250,000 clones, with approximately 91% observed a single time.

The receptor's source is a man under 40 with COVID-19, enrolled during active disease. Sequenced input: peripheral blood. The J gene is TRBJ2-2, the V gene TRBV27; TRBD1 is a possible D gene (6 bases). CDR3 coding DNA: TGTGCCAGCAGGAGGGGGACCGGGGAGCTGTTTTTT. Translating gives CASRRGTGELFF.